This T cell receptor (beta chain) originates from a study of shared T cell receptors in the human thymus. TCRdb keeps only in-frame clones here, not all; method: immunoSEQ multiplex PCR. The sample records 550,000 to 800,000 clones, approximately 85% being singletons. Germline CDR1 reads SGHAT; CDR2 reads FQNNGV. Germline trimming cut 4 bases from V and 6 bases from J; bases unmatched to any gene: 16. The CDR3 consists of 18 residues. This sample was also put to use in a study of human thymus T cells. As that report states: Immunologically healthy infants in Finland undergoing congenital heart defect surgery were the donors. Thymic material originated from resections removed in the course of corrective heart surgery. Thymic and blood repertoires seemed to favor certain V and J genes. Related studies found that unrelated individuals share highly overlapping thymic repertoires.

This chain links TRBV11-2 with TRBJ2-4; 9 bases map to TRBD2. The material sequenced was thymocytes. This sequence was found in a girl under three years old with a congenital heart defect. Here the CDR3 DNA reads TGTGCCAGCAGCTCCGGGACTAGCCTCCCCCGGGGATTAAACATTCAGTACTTC. It translates to CASSSGTSLPRGLNIQYF.